This entry is about one T cell receptor beta chain. The entry originates in a study of blood T cell repertoires in COVID-19. Clones were sequenced by immunoSEQ multiplex PCR, and TCRdb holds only the in-frame ones, with some missing. This table holds 350,000 to 400,000 clones, roughly 92% found once. Those designated as exposed participants met a COVID-19 case within 2 weeks before study entry. This TCR derives from a woman aged 40 to 50 who had been exposed to COVID-19. Sequenced sample: PBMCs or T cells enriched from blood (not recorded which).

The CDR3 DNA reads as TGTGCCAGCAGGGGCGGGACAGGGAATCAGCCCCAGCATTTT. It specifies CASRGGTGNQPQHF. V and J are TRBV2 and TRBJ1-5; 9 nucleotides match TRBD1. Germline V CDR1 and CDR2: SNHLY, FYNNEI. CDR3 length: 14 residues. V was clipped by 6 bases and J by 4 bases; unmatched bases: 4.